These 10 T cell receptor beta chains were all obtained from the same sample, sequenced in a study of T cell changes during pregnancy in multiple sclerosis. The assay was immunoSEQ multiplex PCR, and TCRdb's table has in-frame clones only and misses some. The data contain about 70,000 clones, 80% to 95% of them seen just once; the ten biggest clones take up 2.3%. Sequencing used peripheral blood, obtained in the first trimester of pregnancy. The origin of the receptors is a female donor with multiple sclerosis, enrolled in a pregnancy study.

The CDR3 is CASSIAGGTHQETQYF. The CDR3 nucleotides are TGTGCCAGCAGCATAGCGGGAGGTACACACCAAGAGACCCAGTACTTC. The V call is TRBV9, the J call TRBJ2-5; 10 bases line up with TRBD2. J was trimmed by 0 bases and V by 4 bases; bases with no gene match: 6. The CDR3 runs 16 residues. The germline gives CDR1 SGDLS, CDR2 YYNGEE. Looking up the rest from reference TRBV9 and TRBJ2-5 gives the full variable domain: DSGVTQTPKHLITATGQRVTLRCSPRSGDLSVYWYQQSLDQGLQFLIQYYNGEERAKGNILERFSAQQFPDLHSELNLSSLELGDSALYFCASSIAGGTHQETQYFGPGTRLLVL.

The chain couples TRBV29-1 to TRBJ1-2; no definite D call. V was pared by 6 bases and J by 7 bases, with 21 bases between. Germline loops: CDR1 SQVTM, CDR2 ANQGSEA. The CDR3 is made up of 14 amino acids. The DNA of the CDR3 is TGCAGCGTCGCGGGCCACCCCAGCTCCCCTGGCTACACCTTC. It yields the protein CSVAGHPSSPGYTF. Complete variable domain (other parts from reference TRBV29-1 and TRBJ1-2): SAVISQKPSRDICQRGTSLTIQCQVDSQVTMMFWYRQQPGQSLTLIATANQGSEATYESGFVIDKFPISRPNLTFSTLTVSNMSPEDSSIYLCSVAGHPSSPGYTFGSGTRLTVV.

This chain links TRBV7-9 with TRBJ2-2, with 12 positions matching TRBD2. The CDR3 sequence is 18 residues long. CDR1 is SEHNR, CDR2 FQNEAQ, per germline (reference sequence). Losses at the gene ends were 1 base for V and 2 bases for J; bases not matched to a gene: 5. The CDR3 spells CASSLVGLAGINTGELFF. The CDR3 bases are TGTGCCAGCAGCTTAGTTGGACTAGCGGGGATTAACACCGGGGAGCTGTTTTTT.

The gene calls are TRBV27 and TRBJ1-2; 9 bases map to TRBD1. The CDR3 is made up of 12 amino acids. Germline-derived CDR1 and CDR2 are MNHEY and SMNVEV (reference sequence). CDR3 region: CVTGGGFYGYTF. CDR3 in DNA: TGTGTCACAGGGGGCGGATTCTACGGCTACACCTTC.

V is TRBV7-8 and J is TRBJ2-7, with 11 bases fitting TRBD2. This CDR3 is built from 16 residues. The junction had 6 bases not matched to a gene; V was cut back by 2 bases and J by 3 bases. Germline V gene sequence: CDR1 SGHVS, CDR2 FQNEAQ. CDR3 bases: TGTGCCAGCAGCTTACCGGGACTAGCGGCTGTCTACGAGCAGTACTTC. It translates to CASSLPGLAAVYEQYF.

The chain combines TRBV5-1 with TRBJ2-2, with 8 nucleotides matching TRBD2. V lost 4 bases, J lost 4 bases, and 6 bases stayed unmatched. The CDR3 is 15 amino acids. Germline V gene lookup returns CDR1 SGHRS and CDR2 YFSETQ. The CDR3 sequence: CASSREGLSTGELFF. DNA of the CDR3: TGCGCCAGCAGCCGGGAGGGCCTGTCCACCGGGGAGCTGTTTTTT. The full variable domain, completed using reference TRBV5-1 and TRBJ2-2, is KAGVTQTPRYLIKTRGQQVTLSCSPISGHRSVSWYQQTPGQGLQFLFEYFSETQRNKGNFPGRFSGRQFSNSRSEMNVSTLELGDSALYLCASSREGLSTGELFFGEGSRLTVL.

This chain uses TRBV15 with TRBJ1-6, with D possibly being TRBD1 (5 bases). The ends were cut back, 1 base at V and 7 bases at J, with 8 bases in the middle. Germline V gene data show CDR1 as LNHNV and CDR2 as YYDKDF (reference sequence). The CDR3 runs to 14 residues. The CDR3: CATSRVTANSPLHF. The CDR3 nucleotides are TGTGCCACCAGCAGAGTGACAGCCAATTCACCCCTCCACTTT.

This clone occurred once. The V and J genes are TRBV30 and TRBJ2-2, with 9 bases matching TRBD1. V lost 3 bases and J lost 7; bases outside the gene matches: 6. The CDR3 sequence is 14 residues long. CDR1 GTSNPN and CDR2 SVGIG come from the germline V gene (reference sequence). Here the CDR3 DNA reads TGTGCCTGGAGGTACAGGGGGCAAAGCGGGGAGCTGTTTTTT. Amino acid sequence: CAWRYRGQSGELFF.

The DNA for the CDR3 is TGTGCCAGCAGTGAAGTGGTAGCGGGGGGTAATGAGCAGTTCTTC. Translation: CASSEVVAGGNEQFF. V is TRBV2 and J is TRBJ2-1; 10 nucleotides agree with TRBD2. The CDR3 totals 15 residues. The V gene's germline CDR1 is SNHLY and CDR2 FYNNEI. V lost 1 base to trimming and J lost 7 bases; unmatched junction nucleotides: 4.

V usage is TRBV2 and J usage is TRBJ2-1, with TRBD1 identical over 9 bases. The CDR3 loop spans 13 amino acids. Unmatched junction bases numbered 2, after V lost 6 bases and J lost 5 bases. The germline gives CDR1 SNHLY, CDR2 FYNNEI. The CDR3 reads CASRRDRDNEQFF. CDR3 coding DNA: TGTGCCAGCAGGAGGGACAGGGACAATGAGCAGTTCTTC. Full variable domain (missing parts from reference TRBV2 and TRBJ2-1): EPEVTQTPSHQVTQMGQEVILRCVPISNHLYFYWYRQILGQKVEFLVSFYNNEISEKSEIFDDQFSVERPDGSNFTLKIRSTKLEDSAMYFCASRRDRDNEQFFGPGTRLTVL.